This passage covers 3 T cell receptor beta chains from one sample sequenced in a study of T cell repertoires and HLA-DP antigens. Their antigens are not known. Assay used: immunoSEQ multiplex PCR; TCRdb lists only in-frame clones, some missing. Of 65,000 to 90,000 clones listed, roughly 77% were seen once; the top ten hold about 1.6%. Specimen: CD4+ T cells from PBMCs. The receptors here all came from a man in his 60s in good health and CMV-seronegative.

This clone was seen only once. The rearrangement uses TRBV18 and TRBJ2-1; the D is unclear. Germline-derived CDR1 and CDR2 are KGHSH and LQKENI. Trimming took 2 bases from V and 0 from J, leaving 11 bases between them. This CDR3 has 16 amino acids. Here the CDR3 reads CASSPRDSSSYNEQFF. CDR3 in DNA: TGTGCCAGCTCACCAAGAGACTCGAGCTCCTACAATGAGCAGTTCTTC.

The chain recombines TRBV20-1 with TRBJ2-3; D not resolved. Trimming took off 0 bases at V and 10 bases at J, with 8 bases between the two ends. The CDR3 has 11 amino acids. Germline values: CDR1 DFQATT, CDR2 SNEGSKA (reference sequence). CDR3 sequence (DNA): TGCAGTGCTAGAGACCACGAGGCGCAGTATTTT. Its protein product is CSARDHEAQYF.

The chain joins TRBV7-2 to TRBJ2-7; D perhaps matches TRBD1 (5 bases). The CDR3 has 14 amino acids. Germline CDR1 SGHTA, CDR2 FQGNSA. Trimming removed 0 bases at V and 5 bases at J, with 11 bases between. Here the CDR3 DNA reads TGTGCCAGCAGCTTAGCAGGGGATCCAAACGAGCAGTACTTC. This translates into CASSLAGDPNEQYF.